A single T cell receptor (beta chain) is shown here with its context. The antigen remains undetermined. These data come from a study of cytomegalovirus exposure and HLA in healthy donors. Study results and caveats: For most TCR sequences rarity was the rule, although some public TCRs occurred in many donors.

The V segment lost 9 bases and the J segment 2 bases; nucleotides outside the gene matches: 6. The CDR3 spans 14 residues. Germline CDR1 LNHDA, CDR2 SQIVND (reference sequence). Using immunoSEQ multiplex PCR, the repertoire was profiled, and TCRdb retains in-frame clones only, with some absent. The sample holds approximately 110,000 clones, roughly 90% seen once. The rearrangement joins TRBV19 to TRBJ2-2, with 7 bases lining up with TRBD1. The source is a woman in her late teens or twenties in good health and CMV-seronegative. Sequencing was performed on PBMCs. CDR3 DNA: TGTGCCAGCCGGGGACAGTTAAACACCGGGGAGCTGTTTTTT. This translates into CASRGQLNTGELFF.